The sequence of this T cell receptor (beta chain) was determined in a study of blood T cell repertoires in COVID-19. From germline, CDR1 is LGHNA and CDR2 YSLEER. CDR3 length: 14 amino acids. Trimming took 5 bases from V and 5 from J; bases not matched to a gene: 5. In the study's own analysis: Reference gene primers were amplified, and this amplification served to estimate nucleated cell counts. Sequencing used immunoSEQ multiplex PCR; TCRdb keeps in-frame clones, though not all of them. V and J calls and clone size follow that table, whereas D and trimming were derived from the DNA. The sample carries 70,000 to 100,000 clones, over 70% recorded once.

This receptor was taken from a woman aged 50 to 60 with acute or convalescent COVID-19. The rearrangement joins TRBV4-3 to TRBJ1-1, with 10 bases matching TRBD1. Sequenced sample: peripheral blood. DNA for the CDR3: TGCGCCAGCAGCTTGACAGGGGGCAGGACTGAAGCTTTCTTT. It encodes CASSLTGGRTEAFF.